These 4 T cell receptor beta chains came from one sample sequenced in a study of blood T cell repertoires in COVID-19. Method: immunoSEQ multiplex PCR; TCRdb's copy keeps in-frame clones and lacks some. The repertoire has 300,000 to 400,000 clones, 88% of them found once; the top ten carry 6% to 8%. Source material: peripheral blood. The receptors originated from a woman aged 65 to 85 with COVID-19, enrolled during active disease.

In regard to this clone: Other DNA sequences from this sample encode an identical CDR3 as well. This sequence joins TRBV30 and TRBJ2-3; D is unclear. This CDR3 region has 13 residues. Trimming removed 0 bases from V and 6 bases from J, with 10 bases in between. Germline V gene data show CDR1 as GTSNPN and CDR2 as SVGIG (reference sequence). The DNA for the CDR3 is TGTGCCTGGAGTGTGGGCCGAACGGATACGCAGTATTTT. Protein: CAWSVGRTDTQYF.

This clone was observed once. Written as DNA, the CDR3 is TGTGCCAGCAGTGCGACAGTCACCTATGGCTACACCTTC. This translates into CASSATVTYGYTF. This chain connects TRBV28 to TRBJ1-2, with a tentative D call TRBD1 (5 bases). Germline V gene sequence: CDR1 MDHEN, CDR2 SYDVKM. The CDR3 is made up of 13 amino acids. The V end lost 5 bases, the J end lost 4 bases, and 11 bases lay between the germline ends.

This chain links TRBV4-3 with TRBJ2-7, with a weak D call TRBD1 (5 bases). The CDR3 is made up of 16 amino acids. Germline CDR1 is LGHNA and CDR2 is YSLEER. The ends were cut back, 0 bases at V and 2 bases at J, with 14 bases in the middle. CDR3 in DNA: TGCGCCAGCAGCCAAGAAATGCCCCAGGGAACCTACGAGCAGTACTTC. As protein: CASSQEMPQGTYEQYF.

J is TRBJ1-2 and V is TRBV28; 9 bases align to TRBD1. Germline CDR1 is MDHEN and CDR2 is SYDVKM. CDR3 length: 16 residues. V lost 2 bases to trimming and J lost 6 bases; unmatched junction nucleotides: 10. CDR3 coding DNA: TGTGCCAGCAGTTTAACAGGGGGCGTTGGAGTTGATGGCTACACCTTC. As protein: CASSLTGGVGVDGYTF.